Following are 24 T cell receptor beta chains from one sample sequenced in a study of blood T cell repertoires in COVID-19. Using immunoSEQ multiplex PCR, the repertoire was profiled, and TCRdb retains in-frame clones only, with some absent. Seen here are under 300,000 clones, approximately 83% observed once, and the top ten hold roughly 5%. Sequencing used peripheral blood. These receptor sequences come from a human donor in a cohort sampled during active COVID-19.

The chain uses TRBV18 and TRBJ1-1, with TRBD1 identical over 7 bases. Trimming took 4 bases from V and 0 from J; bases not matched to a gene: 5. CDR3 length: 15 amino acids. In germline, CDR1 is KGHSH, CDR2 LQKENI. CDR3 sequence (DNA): TGTGCCAGCTCACTACCGACAGGGCTGAACACTGAAGCTTTCTTT. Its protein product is CASSLPTGLNTEAFF. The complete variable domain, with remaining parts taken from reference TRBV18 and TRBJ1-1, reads NAGVMQNPRHLVRRRGQEARLRCSPMKGHSHVYWYRQLPEEGLKFMVYLQKENIIDESGMPKERFSAEFPKEGPSILRIQQVVRGDSAAYFCASSLPTGLNTEAFFGQGTRLTVV.

Here the CDR3 DNA reads TGTGCCATCAGTGAGGGACAGGGGGCGAGTTTTCCCCGACCTGAAGCTTTCTTT. This codes for CAISEGQGASFPRPEAFF. V is TRBV10-3 and J is TRBJ1-1; TRBD1 matches 11 bases. The V gene's germline CDR1 is ENHRY and CDR2 SYGVKD. Germline trimming cut 2 bases from V and 6 bases from J; bases unmatched to any gene: 14. The CDR3 is 18 amino acids.

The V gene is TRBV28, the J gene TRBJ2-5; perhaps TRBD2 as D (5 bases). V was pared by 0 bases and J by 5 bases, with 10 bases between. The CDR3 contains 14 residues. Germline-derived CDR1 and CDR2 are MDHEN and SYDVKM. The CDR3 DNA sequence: TGTGCCAGCAGTTTATGGGGAGACATGGAGACCCAGTACTTC. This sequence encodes CASSLWGDMETQYF.

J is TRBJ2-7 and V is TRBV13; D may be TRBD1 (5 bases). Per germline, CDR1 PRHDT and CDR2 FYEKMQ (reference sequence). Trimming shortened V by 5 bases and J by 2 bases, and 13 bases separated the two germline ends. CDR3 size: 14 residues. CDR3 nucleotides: TGTGCCAGCAGCCCTAAAGACAGTGCCTACGAGCAGTACTTC. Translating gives CASSPKDSAYEQYF.

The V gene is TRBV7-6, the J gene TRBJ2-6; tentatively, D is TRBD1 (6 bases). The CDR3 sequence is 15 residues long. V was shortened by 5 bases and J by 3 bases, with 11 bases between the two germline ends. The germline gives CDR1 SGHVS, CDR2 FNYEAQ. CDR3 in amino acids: CASSMPTGGANVLTF. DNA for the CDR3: TGTGCCAGCAGCATGCCGACAGGTGGGGCCAACGTCCTGACTTTC.

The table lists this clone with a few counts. CDR3 in DNA: TGCGCCAGCAGCTTGCAGGGTCACGAGCAGTACTTC. Translated: CASSLQGHEQYF. This chain joins TRBV5-1 and TRBJ2-7; possibly TRBD1 for D (5 bases). Trimming removed 1 base from V and 5 bases from J, with 7 bases in between. This CDR3 comprises 12 residues. Germline CDR1 is SGHRS and CDR2 is YFSETQ.

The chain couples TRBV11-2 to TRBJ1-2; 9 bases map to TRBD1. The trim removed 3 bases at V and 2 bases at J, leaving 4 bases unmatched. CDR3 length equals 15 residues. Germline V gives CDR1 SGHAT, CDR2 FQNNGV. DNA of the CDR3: TGTGCCAGCAGCTTTACAGGGGGCTTAAACTATGGCTACACCTTC. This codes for CASSFTGGLNYGYTF.

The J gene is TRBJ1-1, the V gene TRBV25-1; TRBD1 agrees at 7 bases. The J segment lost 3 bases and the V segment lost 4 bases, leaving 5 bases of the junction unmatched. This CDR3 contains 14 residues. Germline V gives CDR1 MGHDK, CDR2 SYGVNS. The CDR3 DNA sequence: TGTGCCAGCAGTGGGGACAGAAGGGACACTGAAGCTTTCTTT. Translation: CASSGDRRDTEAFF.

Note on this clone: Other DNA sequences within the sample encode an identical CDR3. CDR3 residues: CASSLDRSSGNTIYF. CDR3 nucleotides: TGCGCCAGCAGCTTGGATCGGAGCTCTGGAAACACCATATATTTT. J is TRBJ1-3 and V is TRBV5-1; D remains ambiguous. V was cut by 0 bases and J by 0 bases, with 7 bases left in between. CDR1 is SGHRS, CDR2 YFSETQ, per germline. CDR3 length: 15 residues.

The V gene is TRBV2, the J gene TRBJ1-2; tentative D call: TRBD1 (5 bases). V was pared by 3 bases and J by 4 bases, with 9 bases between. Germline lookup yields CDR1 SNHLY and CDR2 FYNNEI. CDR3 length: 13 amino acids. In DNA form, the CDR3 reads TGTGCCAGCAGTGATACAGGTGGCTATGGCTACACCTTC. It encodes CASSDTGGYGYTF.

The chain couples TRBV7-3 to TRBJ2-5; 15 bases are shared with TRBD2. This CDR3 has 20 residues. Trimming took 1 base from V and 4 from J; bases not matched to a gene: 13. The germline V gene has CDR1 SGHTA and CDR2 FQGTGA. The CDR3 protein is CASSLRRGLAGGQRPETQYF. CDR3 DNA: TGTGCCAGCAGCTTAAGAAGGGGACTAGCGGGGGGACAGCGCCCAGAGACCCAGTACTTC.

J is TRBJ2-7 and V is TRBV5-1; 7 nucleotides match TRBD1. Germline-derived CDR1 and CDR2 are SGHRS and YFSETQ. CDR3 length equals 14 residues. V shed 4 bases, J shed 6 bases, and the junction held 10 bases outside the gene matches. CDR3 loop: CASSTELGQIEQYF. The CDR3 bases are TGCGCCAGCAGCACTGAACTGGGACAGATCGAGCAGTACTTC.

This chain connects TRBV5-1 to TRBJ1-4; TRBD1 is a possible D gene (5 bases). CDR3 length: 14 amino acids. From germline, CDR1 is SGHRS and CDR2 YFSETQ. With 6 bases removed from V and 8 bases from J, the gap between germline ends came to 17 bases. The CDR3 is CASTRGVVGEKLFF. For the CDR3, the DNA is TGCGCCAGCACCCGGGGGGTAGTAGGAGAAAAACTGTTTTTT.

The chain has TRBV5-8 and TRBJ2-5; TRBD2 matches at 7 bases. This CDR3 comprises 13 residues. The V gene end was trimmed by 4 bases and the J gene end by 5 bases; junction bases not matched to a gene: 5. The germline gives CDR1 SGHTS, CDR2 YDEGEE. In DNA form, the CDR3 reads TGTGCCAGCAGCGAATGGGGGGGTGAGACCCAGTACTTC. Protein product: CASSEWGGETQYF.

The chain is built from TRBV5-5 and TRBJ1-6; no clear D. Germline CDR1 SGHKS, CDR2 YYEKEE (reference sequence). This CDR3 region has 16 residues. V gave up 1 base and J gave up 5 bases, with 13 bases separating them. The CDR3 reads CASSLRWALNNSPLHF. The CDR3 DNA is TGTGCCAGCAGCTTGAGATGGGCCCTCAATAATTCACCCCTCCACTTT.

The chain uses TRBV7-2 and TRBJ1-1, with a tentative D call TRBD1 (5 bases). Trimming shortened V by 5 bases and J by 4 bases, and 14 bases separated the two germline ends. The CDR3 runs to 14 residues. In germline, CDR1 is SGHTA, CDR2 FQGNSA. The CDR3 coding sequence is TGTGCCAGCAGCCCCTCTGGGAGGGGCACTGAAGCTTTCTTT. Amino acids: CASSPSGRGTEAFF.

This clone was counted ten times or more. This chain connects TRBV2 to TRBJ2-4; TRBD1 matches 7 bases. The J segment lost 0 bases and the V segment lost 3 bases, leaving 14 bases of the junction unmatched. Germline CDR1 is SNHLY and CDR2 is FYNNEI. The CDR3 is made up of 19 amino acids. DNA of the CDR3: TGTGCCAGCAGTGACCCCGACAGGGACGAAACCATAGCCAAAAACATTCAGTACTTC. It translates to CASSDPDRDETIAKNIQYF.

The CDR3 DNA sequence: TGTGCCTGGAGTAATGGGGGAGGTCAGCCCCAGCATTTT. Residues: CAWSNGGGQPQHF. The J gene is TRBJ1-5, the V gene TRBV30; TRBD1 might be the D (5 bases). Trimming removed 2 bases from V and 6 bases from J, with 11 bases in between. This CDR3 is 13 amino acids long. The germline V gene encodes CDR1 GTSNPN and CDR2 SVGIG (reference sequence). Combining the CDR3 with reference TRBV30 and TRBJ1-5 gives the whole variable domain SQTIHQWPATLVQPVGSPLSLECTVEGTSNPNLYWYRQAAGRGLQLLFYSVGIGQISSEVPQNLSASRPQDRQFILSSKKLLLSDSGFYLCAWSNGGGQPQHFGDGTRLSIL.

The CDR3 loop reads CANGRGRGTYEQYF. The CDR3 DNA reads TGTGCCAACGGAAGGGGTAGGGGGACCTACGAGCAGTACTTC. The chain combines TRBV21-1 with TRBJ2-7; TRBD1 reflects the table's D call only, with no check against the DNA. TRBV21-1 is an annotated pseudogene. The CDR3 consists of 14 residues.

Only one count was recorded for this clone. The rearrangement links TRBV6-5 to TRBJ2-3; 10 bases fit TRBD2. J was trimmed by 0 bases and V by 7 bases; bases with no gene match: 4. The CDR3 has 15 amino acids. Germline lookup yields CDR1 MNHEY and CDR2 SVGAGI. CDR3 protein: CASKGLAASTDTQYF. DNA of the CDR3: TGTGCCAGCAAAGGACTAGCGGCTAGCACAGATACGCAGTATTTT.

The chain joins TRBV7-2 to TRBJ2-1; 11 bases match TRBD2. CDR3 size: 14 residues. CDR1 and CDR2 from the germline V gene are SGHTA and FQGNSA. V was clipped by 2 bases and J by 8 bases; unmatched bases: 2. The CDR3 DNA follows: TGTGCCAGCAGCTTAACTAGCGGGAGTGATGAGCAGTTCTTC. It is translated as CASSLTSGSDEQFF. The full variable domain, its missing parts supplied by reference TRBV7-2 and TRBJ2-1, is GAGVSQSPSNKVTEKGKDVELRCDPISGHTALYWYRQSLGQGLEFLIYFQGNSAPDKSGLPSDRFSAERTGGSVSTLTIQRTQQEDSAVYLCASSLTSGSDEQFFGPGTRLTVL.

As DNA, the CDR3 is TGTGCCAGCAGCTTACAGGGGGCAGGCGGCTACACCTTC. Translating it yields CASSLQGAGGYTF. The J gene is TRBJ1-2, the V gene TRBV7-9; TRBD1 agrees at 8 bases. The CDR3 is made up of 13 amino acids. In germline, CDR1 is SEHNR, CDR2 FQNEAQ (reference sequence). Trimming took 2 bases from V and 8 from J; bases not matched to a gene: 4.

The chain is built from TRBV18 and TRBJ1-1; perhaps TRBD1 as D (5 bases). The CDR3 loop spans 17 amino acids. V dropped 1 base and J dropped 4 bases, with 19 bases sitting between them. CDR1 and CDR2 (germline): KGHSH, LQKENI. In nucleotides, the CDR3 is TGTGCCAGCTCACCACAGGCCCCGGCCGGCGGGGGCACTGAAGCTTTCTTT. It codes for CASSPQAPAGGGTEAFF.

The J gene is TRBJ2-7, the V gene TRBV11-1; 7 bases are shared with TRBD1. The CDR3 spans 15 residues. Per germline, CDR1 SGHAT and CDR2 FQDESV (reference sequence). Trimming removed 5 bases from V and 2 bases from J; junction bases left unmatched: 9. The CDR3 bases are TGTGCCAGCAGCGTGGACCGGACAGGACCCTACGAGCAGTACTTC. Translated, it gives CASSVDRTGPYEQYF.